This TCR beta chain was recorded in a study of CD8+ T cells in alopecia areata. Study at large: Tofacitinib therapy lasting 6 to 18 months was followed by 6 months off drug.

The treatment is: oral pan-JAK inhibitor, 5-10 mg twice daily. Sorting separated CD4+ and CD8+ T cells out of PBMCs. Worth noting for this clone: Its antigen is undetermined.

The study, taken as a whole, reports: Among the 100 top clones, expanded CD8+ clones, like scalp clonality, were significantly decreased by tofacitinib. The study found TCR sharing across patients less clear than in mice, possibly for HLA reasons.

This CDR3 has 18 amino acids. Unmatched junction bases numbered 5, after V lost 3 bases and J lost 0 bases. Germline loops: CDR1 SGHVS, CDR2 FNYEAQ. Extracted RNA was reverse transcribed, and the resulting cDNA served as sequencing template. Clones were sequenced by immunoSEQ multiplex PCR, and TCRdb holds only the in-frame ones, with some missing. The sample lists some 190,000 clones; 40% to 55% were seen once. This TCR derives from a human donor with alopecia areata. The chain combines TRBV7-6 with TRBJ2-6, with 10 bases aligning to TRBD1. The sequences come from CD8+ T cells sorted from blood, collected at approximately week 52, from a patient treated with tofacitinib. Written as DNA, the CDR3 is TGTGCCAGCAGCTTGTACCGGGACAGGGGCTCTGGGGCCAACGTCCTGACTTTC. Translating gives CASSLYRDRGSGANVLTF.